The clone carrying this T cell receptor (beta chain) was seen a few times. This entry comes from a study of PD-1 blockade in classical Hodgkin lymphoma. The sample's time point: cycle 4 day 1 (C4D1), after 6 weeks of nivolumab. No patient escaped relapse after autologous stem cell transplantation, and brentuximab vedotin exposure varied. After thawing, PBMCs were subjected to magnetic negative selection to isolate CD8+ T cells. V was clipped by 0 bases and J by 1 base, with 6 bases between them. The germline gives CDR1 MGHRA, CDR2 YSYEKL. The CDR3 contains 14 residues. Generated by immunoSEQ multiplex PCR, the TCRdb table keeps only in-frame clones and is missing some. Altogether 6,000 to 6,500 clones are present, around 73% being singletons, with the ten largest covering about an eighth.

This sequence was found in a human donor with classical Hodgkin lymphoma. The chain links TRBV4-1 to TRBJ1-1; D not resolved. The sequences come from CD8+ T cells from blood, collected before the fourth cycle of nivolumab. The CDR3 loop is CASSQDPGNTEAFF. CDR3 in DNA: TGCGCCAGCAGCCAAGATCCAGGGAACACTGAAGCTTTCTTT.